Shown below are 5 T cell receptor beta chains from a single sample sequenced in a study of OX40 agonist ivuxolimab in advanced cancers. Preparation of the library involved the immunoSEQ multiplex PCR assay. This immuneACCESS table, as held by TCRdb, lists in-frame sequences with V and J called but not all clones. Of the missing ones, under half trace to an unresolved V gene in checked studies; the others have no known cause. The sample table lists around 64,000 clones, 80% of them with a count of one. The ten largest clonotypes hold 1.2% of the sample. The sequencing here drew on CD4+ or CD8+ T cells sorted from blood, taken in a trial of the OX40 agonist ivuxolimab. The receptors come from an adult with an advanced solid tumor such as melanoma, head and neck, liver or kidney cancer.

This rearrangement joins TRBV5-1 to TRBJ2-2; D not certain. This CDR3 region has 15 residues. V lost 0 bases, J lost 0 bases, and 6 bases lay in between. The germline gives CDR1 SGHRS, CDR2 YFSETQ. The CDR3 region is CASSLGPPNTGELFF. The CDR3 region has the DNA TGCGCCAGCAGCTTGGGTCCTCCGAACACCGGGGAGCTGTTTTTT.

V is TRBV5-1 and J is TRBJ2-1, with D tentatively TRBD2 (5 bases). This CDR3 has 14 amino acids. With 0 bases removed from V and 3 bases from J, the gap between germline ends came to 7 bases. The germline V gene encodes CDR1 SGHRS and CDR2 YFSETQ. The CDR3 region is CASSLAGDYNEQFF. The CDR3 DNA sequence: TGCGCCAGCAGCTTGGCCGGGGACTACAATGAGCAGTTCTTC.

V is TRBV11-1 and J is TRBJ2-7; weak D call: TRBD1 (5 bases). Trimming took off 6 bases at V and 4 bases at J, with 10 bases between the two ends. Per germline, CDR1 SGHAT and CDR2 FQDESV (reference sequence). This CDR3 is 12 amino acids long. The DNA for the CDR3 is TGTGCCAGCAGGGTAACAGGTTACGAGCAGTACTTC. Its protein is CASRVTGYEQYF.

This clone has just a few counts. The chain combines TRBV20-1 with TRBJ2-5; D is unresolved. The CDR3 runs 11 residues. The V gene lost 4 bases and the J gene lost 4 bases, with 7 bases spanning the gap. CDR1 and CDR2 (germline): DFQATT, SNEGSKA (reference sequence). The CDR3 protein is CSAIWAETQYF. As DNA, the CDR3 is TGCAGTGCTATTTGGGCAGAGACCCAGTACTTC.

The chain carries TRBV19 and TRBJ1-3, with TRBD1 identical over 7 bases. Trimming at V came to 5 bases and at J to 2 bases, leaving 9 bases not matched to a gene. The CDR3 contains 16 residues. The germline V gene encodes CDR1 LNHDA and CDR2 SQIVND (reference sequence). The CDR3 nucleotides are TGTGCCAGTAGTCCCCCGTCGACAGGGACTGGAAACACCATATATTTT. Its translation is CASSPPSTGTGNTIYF.